This TCR beta chain derives from a study of CD8 T cells in Susac syndrome. CDR3 length equals 14 residues. CDR1 and CDR2 from the germline V gene are MNHEY and SVGAGI. Trimming cost V 8 bases and J 6 bases; bases outside gene matches: 12. Random hexamers were used to reverse transcribe an amount of 0.5 to 1 ug RNA. Each CDR3 protein gets one entry after TCRdb re-called the immunoSEQ multiplex PCR reads with MiXCR. The repertoire holds tens of thousands of distinct CDR3 sequences, with over 85% as singletons. Sequenced material: CD8+ T cells from PBMCs. This clonotype was obtained from a human donor with multiple sclerosis. The J gene is TRBJ2-7, the V gene TRBV6-5; 8 nucleotides match TRBD1. CDR3 loop: CASVSQGARSEQYF. The DNA of the CDR3 is TGTGCCAGCGTTTCGCAGGGGGCACGGAGCGAGCAGTACTTC.